These 23 T cell receptor beta chains came from one sample sequenced in a study of beta chain features in type 1 diabetes. Isolated RNA was reverse transcribed in full, so expressed TCRB transcripts were sequenced. Profiling relied on immunoSEQ multiplex PCR, and the TCRdb table lists in-frame clones only, not all of them. The sample consists of approximately 150,000 clones, about 10% of them appearing once. The sample taken for sequencing was naive CD4+ T cells from blood. These receptor sequences come from a man younger than 30 in good health.

This rearrangement joins TRBV9 to TRBJ2-3; D gene unclear. V gave up 0 bases and J gave up 4 bases, with 9 bases separating them. CDR1 SGDLS and CDR2 YYNGEE come from the germline V gene. The CDR3 sequence is 14 residues long. The CDR3, as DNA: TGTGCCAGCAGCGTAGCTCCCTCGGCAGATACGCAGTATTTT. Its protein product is CASSVAPSADTQYF.

This clone turned up a few times. CDR3 in amino acids: CASSSTLPYGYTF. DNA of the CDR3: TGTGCCAGCAGCTCTACCCTGCCTTATGGCTACACCTTC. The rearrangement links TRBV5-6 to TRBJ1-2; no clear D gene. Germline loops: CDR1 SGHDT, CDR2 YYEEEE. V was trimmed by 3 bases and J by 5 bases, leaving 11 bases between them. The CDR3 runs 13 residues.

CDR3 nucleotide sequence: TGCGCCAGCAAGCCGTCATGGACAGGGCCGGGCTACACCTTC. The encoded protein is CASKPSWTGPGYTF. This rearrangement joins TRBV5-1 to TRBJ1-2, with 8 positions matching TRBD1. Trimming removed 6 bases from V and 8 bases from J; junction bases left unmatched: 12. The CDR3 runs 14 residues. Germline CDR1 SGHRS, CDR2 YFSETQ.

Remarks on this clone: Given a much more abundant clone one base away, this may be a read error. V is TRBV11-2 and J is TRBJ2-7; TRBD1 agrees at 7 bases. The germline gives CDR1 SGHAT, CDR2 FQNNGV. This CDR3 has 13 amino acids. The trim removed 3 bases at V and 4 bases at J, leaving 3 bases unmatched. CDR3: CASSFTGEYEQYF. DNA of the CDR3: TGTGCCAGCAGCTTTACAGGGGAATACGAGCAGTACTTC. Together with reference TRBV11-2 and TRBJ2-7, the CDR3 gives the full variable domain: EAGVAQSPRYKIIEKRQSVAFWCNPISGHATLYWYQQILGQGPKLLIQFQNNGVVDDSQLPKDRFSAERLKGVDSTLKIQPAKLEDSAVYLCASSFTGEYEQYFGPGTRLTVT.

This clone has more than one count but fewer than ten. The V and J genes are TRBV4-3 and TRBJ2-7; weak D call: TRBD1 (7 bases). Looked up from germline, CDR1 is LGHNA and CDR2 is YSLEER. CDR3 length: 15 residues. V was shortened by 4 bases and J by 3 bases, with 16 bases between the two germline ends. The CDR3 loop reads CASSLDRVADYEQYF. CDR3 coding DNA: TGCGCCAGCAGCCTAGACAGGGTAGCGGACTACGAGCAGTACTTC.

This chain uses TRBV18 with TRBJ2-1, with 9 bases that match TRBD1. Trimming cost V 0 bases and J 8 bases; bases outside gene matches: 8. The CDR3 runs to 16 residues. CDR1 is KGHSH and CDR2 is LQKENI in the germline V gene. CDR3 sequence (DNA): TGTGCCAGCTCACCACCCTGGGGGACAGGGCGGGATGAGCAGTTCTTC. Translation: CASSPPWGTGRDEQFF.

This rearrangement joins TRBV6-4 to TRBJ1-2; no clear D. Trimming removed 6 bases at V and 5 bases at J, with 13 bases between. CDR1 MRHNA and CDR2 SNTAGT come from the germline V gene. The CDR3 length is 13 residues. The CDR3 sequence: CASSRTGSYGYTF. CDR3 bases: TGTGCCAGCAGCCGGACGGGGTCATATGGCTACACCTTC.

This clone has only a few counts. The chain combines TRBV7-8 with TRBJ2-5, with TRBD2 identical over 9 bases. V lost 10 bases, J lost 1 base, and 7 bases stayed unmatched. CDR1 is SGHVS and CDR2 is FQNEAQ in the germline V gene. CDR3 length: 14 amino acids. This chain's CDR3 is CATIAGALQETQYF. The CDR3 region has the DNA TGTGCCACCATAGCGGGGGCCCTCCAAGAGACCCAGTACTTC. Looking up the rest from reference TRBV7-8 and TRBJ2-5 gives the full variable domain: GAGVSQSPRYKVAKRGQDVALRCDPISGHVSLFWYQQALGQGPEFLTYFQNEAQLDKSGLPSDRFFAERPEGSVSTLKIQRTQQEDSAVYLCATIAGALQETQYFGPGTRLLVL.

This clone was found a few times. The chain employs TRBV6-1 and TRBJ2-7, with TRBD1 matching over 7 bases. The germline V gene encodes CDR1 MNHNS and CDR2 SASEGT. V lost 7 bases and J lost 4; bases outside the gene matches: 10. The CDR3 has 14 amino acids. CDR3 sequence reads: CASTVGQVTYEQYF. The DNA of the CDR3 is TGTGCCAGCACCGTAGGACAGGTTACTTACGAGCAGTACTTC.

About this clone: Other DNA sequences of this sample code for an identical CDR3. The rearrangement uses TRBV7-2 and TRBJ1-3; TRBD1 aligns across 8 bases. Trimming cost V 1 base and J 7 bases; bases outside gene matches: 0. CDR3 length equals 13 residues. CDR1 and CDR2 (germline): SGHTA, FQGNSA. The CDR3 region is CASSLGQGNTIYF. The DNA of the CDR3 is TGTGCCAGCAGCTTAGGACAGGGGAACACCATATATTTT. Full variable domain (remainder filled in from reference TRBV7-2 and TRBJ1-3): GAGVSQSPSNKVTEKGKDVELRCDPISGHTALYWYRQSLGQGLEFLIYFQGNSAPDKSGLPSDRFSAERTGGSVSTLTIQRTQQEDSAVYLCASSLGQGNTIYFGEGSWLTVV.

The chain recombines TRBV25-1 with TRBJ2-7, with D tentatively TRBD1 (5 bases). This CDR3 contains 11 residues. The V end lost 3 bases, the J end lost 9 bases, and 9 bases lay between the germline ends. Germline CDR1 is MGHDK and CDR2 is SYGVNS. DNA for the CDR3: TGTGCCAGCAGTGATTTGGGGCTGCAGTACTTC. This encodes CASSDLGLQYF.

The chain links TRBV19 to TRBJ2-2; 7 nucleotides align to TRBD1. V shed 8 bases and J 6 bases; nucleotides not matched to a gene: 3. The germline V gene encodes CDR1 LNHDA and CDR2 SQIVND (reference sequence). The CDR3 totals 12 residues. CDR3 protein: CASEGAAGELFF. CDR3 coding DNA: TGTGCCAGTGAGGGGGCAGCCGGGGAGCTGTTTTTT.

This sequence joins TRBV11-2 and TRBJ2-7, with D possibly TRBD2 on 7 matching bases. The CDR3 runs to 17 residues. The V gene's germline CDR1 is SGHAT and CDR2 FQNNGV. Trimming shortened V by 4 bases and J by 5 bases, and 24 bases separated the two germline ends. The CDR3 here is CASSSHGGATTPNEQYF. CDR3 sequence (DNA): TGTGCCAGCAGCTCCCATGGGGGGGCGACTACCCCCAACGAGCAGTACTTC.

The gene calls are TRBV6-5 and TRBJ2-1, with 7 nucleotides matching TRBD1. Germline V CDR1 and CDR2: MNHEY, SVGAGI. The CDR3 consists of 12 residues. This CDR3 reads CATRGSFNEQFF. The CDR3 bases are TGTGCGACCAGGGGGAGCTTCAATGAGCAGTTCTTC.

This clone was counted once. This chain connects TRBV15 to TRBJ2-5; 11 bases are a match to TRBD2. The CDR3 spans 19 residues. Germline values: CDR1 LNHNV, CDR2 YYDKDF (reference sequence). V was clipped by 5 bases and J by 0 bases; unmatched bases: 14. In DNA, the CDR3 is TGTGCCACCAGCGAACAACTAGCGGGGGAAAACCCGGACCAAGAGACCCAGTACTTC. This sequence encodes CATSEQLAGENPDQETQYF. Drawing the rest from reference TRBV15 and TRBJ2-5, the complete variable domain is DAMVIQNPRYQVTQFGKPVTLSCSQTLNHNVMYWYQQKSSQAPKLLFHYYDKDFNNEADTPDNFQSRRPNTSFCFLDIRSPGLGDTAMYLCATSEQLAGENPDQETQYFGPGTRLLVL.

The CDR3 DNA follows: TGTGCCAGCTCACCAACAGGGGCCAGGGTACTACACGAGCAGTACTTC. It specifies CASSPTGARVLHEQYF. The rearrangement uses TRBV18 and TRBJ2-7; 7 bases are shared with TRBD1. V lost 2 bases to trimming and J lost 5 bases; unmatched junction nucleotides: 12. CDR1 KGHSH and CDR2 LQKENI come from the germline V gene. CDR3 length equals 16 residues.

This clone showed up many times. The rearrangement joins TRBV15 to TRBJ2-5; 10 bases align to TRBD2. The CDR3 consists of 15 residues. Germline lookup yields CDR1 LNHNV and CDR2 YYDKDF (reference sequence). The ends lost 0 bases at V and 5 bases at J; junction bases unmatched: 3. CDR3 DNA: TGTGCCACCAGCAGAGATGTAGCGGGGGGTGAGACCCAGTACTTC. Its translation: CATSRDVAGGETQYF. The variable domain in full, completed from reference TRBV15 and TRBJ2-5, reads DAMVIQNPRYQVTQFGKPVTLSCSQTLNHNVMYWYQQKSSQAPKLLFHYYDKDFNNEADTPDNFQSRRPNTSFCFLDIRSPGLGDTAMYLCATSRDVAGGETQYFGPGTRLLVL.

V usage is TRBV30 and J usage is TRBJ1-5; D is uncertain. In germline, CDR1 is GTSNPN, CDR2 SVGIG (reference sequence). The CDR3 is 16 amino acids. The germline V and J ends were trimmed by 3 bases and 0 bases, with 15 bases remaining between them. As DNA, the CDR3 is TGTGCCTGGAGCGACGGAGACCTTTTTAGCAATCAGCCCCAGCATTTT. It specifies CAWSDGDLFSNQPQHF.

This clone was detected only a few times. The chain combines TRBV11-1 with TRBJ1-2, with D maybe TRBD1 (6 bases). Trimming left V 3 bases short and J 10 bases short, with 18 bases between. This CDR3 has 14 residues. Per the germline V gene, CDR1 is SGHAT and CDR2 is FQDESV (reference sequence). The CDR3 DNA reads as TGTGCCAGCAGCTTCACACAGACGGACAGCCACTACACCTTC. This translates into CASSFTQTDSHYTF.

The CDR3 DNA reads as TGTGCCAGCAGCCCAATGAGTCGGTCCGGGGAGCTGTTTTTT. Its protein product is CASSPMSRSGELFF. This sequence joins TRBV7-6 and TRBJ2-2; no reliable D call. Germline-derived CDR1 and CDR2 are SGHVS and FNYEAQ. The CDR3 spans 14 residues. V was shortened by 5 bases and J by 6 bases, with 13 bases between the two germline ends.

The J gene is TRBJ2-1, the V gene TRBV18; 9 bases are a match to TRBD1. The V segment lost 5 bases and the J segment 8 bases; nucleotides outside the gene matches: 4. Germline CDR1 KGHSH, CDR2 LQKENI. This CDR3 has 13 residues. CDR3 protein: CASSTGQGYEQFF. In DNA, the CDR3 is TGTGCCAGCTCAACGGGACAGGGCTATGAGCAGTTCTTC.

This clone came up a few times. This chain connects TRBV18 to TRBJ1-2; D may be TRBD1 (6 bases). The CDR3 contains 15 residues. CDR1 and CDR2 (germline): KGHSH, LQKENI. Trimming pared 0 bases from V and 1 base from J, leaving 9 bases between. The CDR3 region is CASSPPQGINYGYTF. The CDR3 nucleotides read TGTGCCAGCTCACCACCCCAGGGGATTAACTATGGCTACACCTTC.

The chain is built from TRBV7-2 and TRBJ2-5, with 9 positions matching TRBD2. Trimming took 1 base from V and 5 from J; bases not matched to a gene: 8. CDR1 and CDR2 (germline): SGHTA, FQGNSA. CDR3 length: 16 amino acids. The CDR3 loop reads CASSLVGGGAGETQYF. In nucleotides, the CDR3 is TGTGCCAGCAGCTTAGTTGGCGGGGGGGCGGGTGAGACCCAGTACTTC.